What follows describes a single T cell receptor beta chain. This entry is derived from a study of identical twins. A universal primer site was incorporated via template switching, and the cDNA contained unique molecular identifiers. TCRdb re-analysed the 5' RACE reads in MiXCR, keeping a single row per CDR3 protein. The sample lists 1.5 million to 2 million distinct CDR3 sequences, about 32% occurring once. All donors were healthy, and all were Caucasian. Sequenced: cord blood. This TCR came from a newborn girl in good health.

CDR3 nucleotide sequence: TGTGCCAGCAGTTACCCCGCGTCGGGGTCCGAAGAGACCCAGTACTTC. Its translation: CASSYPASGSEETQYF. This rearrangement joins TRBV6-6 to TRBJ2-5; tentatively, D is TRBD2 (5 bases). CDR3 length: 16 amino acids. Trimming pared 2 bases from V and 3 bases from J, leaving 16 bases between. From germline, CDR1 is MNHNY and CDR2 SVGAGI (reference sequence).